This entry describes one TCR beta chain. CDR1 is LGHNA, CDR2 YSLEER, per germline. The V end was cut by 0 bases, the J end by 6 bases, with 16 bases between. CDR3 length: 16 amino acids. These data come from a study of T-cell memory formation after mild COVID-19. TCRdb reprocessed the 5' RACE reads with MiXCR, giving one entry per CDR3 protein. Of about 170,000 distinct CDR3 sequences listed, 10% to 15% are singletons. The sequencing input was PBMCs or a T cell subset sorted from them (not recorded which). The clonotype originates from a man in his late teens or twenties who had mild COVID-19 (a few samples of this study predate the infection). Cell type and time point are not known. The J gene is TRBJ2-3, the V gene TRBV4-3, with a weak D call TRBD2 (5 bases). CDR3 nucleotide sequence: TGCGCCAGCAGCCAAGAATGGAGCGGACCCACTGATACGCAGTATTTT. Its protein is CASSQEWSGPTDTQYF.